This T cell receptor (beta chain) is from a study of OX40 agonist ivuxolimab in advanced cancers. Study as a whole: Ivuxolimab was delivered to patients intravenously every 2 weeks at doses spanning 0.01 to 10 mg/kg.

Sequencing was performed with immunoSEQ multiplex PCR; in TCRdb, only in-frame clones are kept and a portion is missing. The table lists about 52,000 clones, 94% of them singletons. CDR3 length: 12 residues. Germline V gives CDR1 MNHNY, CDR2 SVGAGI (reference sequence). The V end lost 2 bases, the J end lost 5 bases, and 7 bases lay between the germline ends. This clone was detected only a few times. Its antigen is currently unknown. Study conclusions and caveats: There were also nonresponders showing low normalized T-cell clonal expansion. At doses 0.1 to 3.0 mg/kg, CD4+ and CD8+ clones expanded. It was not determined which antigens were specifically recognized by the peripheral T cells that had undergone clonal expansion.

The chain employs TRBV6-6 and TRBJ2-7; tentatively, D is TRBD2 (5 bases). This receptor was taken from an adult with an advanced solid tumor such as melanoma, head and neck, liver or kidney cancer. The specimen comprised CD4+ or CD8+ T cells sorted from blood, sampled in a trial of the OX40 agonist ivuxolimab. CDR3 residues: CASSYARDEQYF. CDR3 coding DNA: TGTGCCAGCAGTTACGCGAGGGACGAGCAGTACTTC.